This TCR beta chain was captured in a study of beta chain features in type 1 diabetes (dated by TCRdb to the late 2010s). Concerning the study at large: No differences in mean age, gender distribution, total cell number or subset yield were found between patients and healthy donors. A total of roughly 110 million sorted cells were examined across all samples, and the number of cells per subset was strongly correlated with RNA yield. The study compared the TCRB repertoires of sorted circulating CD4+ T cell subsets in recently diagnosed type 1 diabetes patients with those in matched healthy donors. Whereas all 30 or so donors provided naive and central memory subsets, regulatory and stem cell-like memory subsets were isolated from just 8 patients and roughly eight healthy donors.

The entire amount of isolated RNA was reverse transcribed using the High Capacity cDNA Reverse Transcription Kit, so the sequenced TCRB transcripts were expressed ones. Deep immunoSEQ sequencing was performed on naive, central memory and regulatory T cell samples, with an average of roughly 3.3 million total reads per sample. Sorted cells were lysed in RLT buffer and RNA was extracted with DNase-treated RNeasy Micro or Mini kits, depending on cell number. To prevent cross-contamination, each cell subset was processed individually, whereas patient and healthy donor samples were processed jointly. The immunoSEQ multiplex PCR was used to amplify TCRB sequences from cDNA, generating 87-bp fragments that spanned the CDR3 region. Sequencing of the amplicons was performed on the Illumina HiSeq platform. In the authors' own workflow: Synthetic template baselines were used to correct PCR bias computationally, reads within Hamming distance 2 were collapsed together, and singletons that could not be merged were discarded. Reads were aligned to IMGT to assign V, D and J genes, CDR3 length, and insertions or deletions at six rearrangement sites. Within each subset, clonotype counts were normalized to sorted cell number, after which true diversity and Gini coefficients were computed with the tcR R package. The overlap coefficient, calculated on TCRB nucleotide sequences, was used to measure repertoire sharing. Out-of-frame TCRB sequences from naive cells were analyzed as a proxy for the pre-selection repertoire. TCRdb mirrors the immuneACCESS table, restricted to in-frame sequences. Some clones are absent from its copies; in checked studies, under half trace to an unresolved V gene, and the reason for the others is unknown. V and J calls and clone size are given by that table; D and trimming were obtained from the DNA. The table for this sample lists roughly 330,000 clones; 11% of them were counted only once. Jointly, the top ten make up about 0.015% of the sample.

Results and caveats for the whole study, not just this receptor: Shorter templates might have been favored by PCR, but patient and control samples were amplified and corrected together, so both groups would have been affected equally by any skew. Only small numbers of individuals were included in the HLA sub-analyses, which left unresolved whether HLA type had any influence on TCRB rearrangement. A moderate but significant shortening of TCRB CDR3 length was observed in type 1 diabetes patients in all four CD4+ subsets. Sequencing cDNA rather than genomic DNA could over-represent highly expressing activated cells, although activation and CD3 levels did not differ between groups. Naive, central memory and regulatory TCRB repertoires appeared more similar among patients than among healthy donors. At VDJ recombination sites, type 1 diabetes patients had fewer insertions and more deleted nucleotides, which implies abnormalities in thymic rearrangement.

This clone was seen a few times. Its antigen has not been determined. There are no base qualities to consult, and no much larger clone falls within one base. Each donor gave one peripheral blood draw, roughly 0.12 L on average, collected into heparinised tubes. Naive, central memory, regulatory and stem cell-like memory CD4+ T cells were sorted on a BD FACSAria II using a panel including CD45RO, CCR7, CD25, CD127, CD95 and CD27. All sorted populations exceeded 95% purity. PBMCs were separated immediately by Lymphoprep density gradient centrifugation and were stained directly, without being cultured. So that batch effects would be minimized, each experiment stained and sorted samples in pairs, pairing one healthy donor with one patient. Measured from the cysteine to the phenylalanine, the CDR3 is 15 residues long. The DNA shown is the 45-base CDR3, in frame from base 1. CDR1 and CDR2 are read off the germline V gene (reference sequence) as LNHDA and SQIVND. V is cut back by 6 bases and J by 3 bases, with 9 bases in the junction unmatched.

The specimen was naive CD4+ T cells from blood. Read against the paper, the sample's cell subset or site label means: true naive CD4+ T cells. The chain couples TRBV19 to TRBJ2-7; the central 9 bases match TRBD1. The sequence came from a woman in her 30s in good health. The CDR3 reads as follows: CASSRPGQGFYEQYF. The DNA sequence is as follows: TGTGCCAGTAGCCGGCCGGGACAGGGCTTCTACGAGCAGTACTTC.